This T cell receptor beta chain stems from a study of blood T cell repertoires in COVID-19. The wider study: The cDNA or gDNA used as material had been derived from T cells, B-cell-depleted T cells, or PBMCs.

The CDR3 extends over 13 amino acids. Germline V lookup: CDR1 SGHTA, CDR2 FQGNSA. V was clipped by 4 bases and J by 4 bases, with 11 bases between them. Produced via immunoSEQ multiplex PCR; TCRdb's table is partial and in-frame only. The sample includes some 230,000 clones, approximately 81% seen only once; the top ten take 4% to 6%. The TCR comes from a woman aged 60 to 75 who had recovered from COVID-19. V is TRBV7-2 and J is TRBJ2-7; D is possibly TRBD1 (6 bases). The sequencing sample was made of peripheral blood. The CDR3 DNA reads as TGTGCCAGCAGCTCCGGTGGACAGTACGAGCAGTACTTC. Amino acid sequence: CASSSGGQYEQYF.